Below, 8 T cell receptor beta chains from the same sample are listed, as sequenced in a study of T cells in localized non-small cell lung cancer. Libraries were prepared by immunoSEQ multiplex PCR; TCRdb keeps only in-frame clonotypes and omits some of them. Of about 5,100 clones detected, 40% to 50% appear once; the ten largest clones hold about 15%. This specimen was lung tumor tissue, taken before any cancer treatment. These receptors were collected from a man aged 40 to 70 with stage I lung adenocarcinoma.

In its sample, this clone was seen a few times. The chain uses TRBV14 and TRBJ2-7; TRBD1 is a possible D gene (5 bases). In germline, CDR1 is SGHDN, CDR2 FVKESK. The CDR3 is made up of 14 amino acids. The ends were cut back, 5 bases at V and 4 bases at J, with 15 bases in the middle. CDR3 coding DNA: TGTGCCAGCAGCGCCTCCCAGGGTTTTTACGAGCAGTACTTC. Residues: CASSASQGFYEQYF.

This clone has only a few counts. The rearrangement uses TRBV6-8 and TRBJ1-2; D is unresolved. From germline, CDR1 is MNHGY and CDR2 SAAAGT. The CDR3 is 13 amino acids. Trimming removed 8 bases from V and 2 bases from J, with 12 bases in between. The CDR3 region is CASRTELNYGYTF. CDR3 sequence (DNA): TGTGCCAGCCGAACGGAACTAAACTATGGCTACACCTTC.

The CDR3 spells CSVITGGGDQPQHF. The CDR3 DNA sequence: TGCAGCGTTATTACAGGGGGTGGGGATCAGCCCCAGCATTTT. V is TRBV29-1 and J is TRBJ1-5, with TRBD1 identical over 8 bases. V lost 5 bases to trimming and J lost 5 bases; unmatched junction nucleotides: 8. The CDR3 contains 14 residues. Germline lookup yields CDR1 SQVTM and CDR2 ANQGSEA.

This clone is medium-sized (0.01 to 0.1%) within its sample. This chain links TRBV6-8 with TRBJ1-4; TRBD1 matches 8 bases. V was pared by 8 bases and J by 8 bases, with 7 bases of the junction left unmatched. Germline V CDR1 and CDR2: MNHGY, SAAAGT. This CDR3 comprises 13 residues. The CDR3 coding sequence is TGTGCCAGCTACCGGGACAGGCAAGAAAAACTGTTTTTT. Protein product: CASYRDRQEKLFF.

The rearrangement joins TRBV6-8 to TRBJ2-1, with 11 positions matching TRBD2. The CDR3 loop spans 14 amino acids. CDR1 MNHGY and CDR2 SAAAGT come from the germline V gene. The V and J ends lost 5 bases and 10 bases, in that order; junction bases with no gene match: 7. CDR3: CASSSSGGAREQFF. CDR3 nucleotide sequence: TGTGCCAGCAGTAGTAGCGGGGGGGCCCGGGAGCAGTTCTTC.

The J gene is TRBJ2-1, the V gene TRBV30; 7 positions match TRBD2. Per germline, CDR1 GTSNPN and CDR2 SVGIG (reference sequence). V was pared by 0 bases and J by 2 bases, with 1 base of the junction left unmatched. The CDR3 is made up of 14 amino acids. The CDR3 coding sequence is TGTGCCTGGAGTGTCCGGGGGGCCTACAATGAGCAGTTCTTC. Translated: CAWSVRGAYNEQFF. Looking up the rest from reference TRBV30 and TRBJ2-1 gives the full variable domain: SQTIHQWPATLVQPVGSPLSLECTVEGTSNPNLYWYRQAAGRGLQLLFYSVGIGQISSEVPQNLSASRPQDRQFILSSKKLLLSDSGFYLCAWSVRGAYNEQFFGPGTRLTVL.

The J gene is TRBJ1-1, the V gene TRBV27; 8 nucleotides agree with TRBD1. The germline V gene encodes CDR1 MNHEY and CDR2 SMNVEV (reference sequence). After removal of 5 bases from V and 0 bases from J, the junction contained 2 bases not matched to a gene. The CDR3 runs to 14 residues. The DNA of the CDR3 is TGTGCCAGCAGTCTGGGACAGGTGAACACTGAAGCTTTCTTT. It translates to CASSLGQVNTEAFF.

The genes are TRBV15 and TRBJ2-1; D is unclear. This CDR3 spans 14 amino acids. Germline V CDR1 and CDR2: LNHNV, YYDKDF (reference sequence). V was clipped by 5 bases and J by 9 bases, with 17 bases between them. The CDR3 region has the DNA TGTGCCACCAGCGGTGTTGGTTTTAAGGGTGAGCAGTTCTTC. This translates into CATSGVGFKGEQFF.